The rows below give T cell receptor beta chains drawn from one sample of a study of blood T cell repertoires in COVID-19. Libraries were prepared by immunoSEQ multiplex PCR; TCRdb keeps only in-frame clonotypes and omits some of them. The profile shows approximately 81,000 clones, 89% of them singletons. Input material: peripheral blood. The receptors stem from a man in his 70s with active or convalescent COVID-19. Each CDR3 is given with its conserved first and last residue. The order of the fields is clone size, D gene, V gene, J gene, CDR3 DNA, CDR3 protein. D genes are given only for firm matches. The size field is filled for only some rows; it gives once, few, many or a size class.

size: .; D: .; V: TRBV5-5; J: TRBJ1-2; DNA: TGTGCCAGCAGCTTAGGCGGGGCGACAAACTATGGCTACACCTTC; CDR3: CASSLGGATNYGYTF
size: .; D: .; V: TRBV5-4; J: TRBJ1-2; DNA: TGTGCCAGCAGCTTGGCTTCGCAGGGGAGCTATGGCTACACCTTC; CDR3: CASSLASQGSYGYTF
size: .; D: TRBD1; V: TRBV7-9; J: TRBJ1-6; DNA: TGTGCCAGCAGCGAACCGGGACAGGGCCTGTCACCCCTCCACTTT; CDR3: CASSEPGQGLSPLHF
size: .; D: .; V: TRBV29-1; J: TRBJ2-2; DNA: TGCAGCGGTCTGAACACCGGGGAGCTGTTTTTT; CDR3: CSGLNTGELFF
size: .; D: .; V: TRBV4-2; J: TRBJ1-6; DNA: TGTGCCAGCAGCCAAGATCGCGGGGGGCGAACCCTCCACTTT; CDR3: CASSQDRGGRTLHF
size: few; D: TRBD1; V: TRBV11-2; J: TRBJ1-1; DNA: TGTGCCAGCAGCTCCAAGACAGGGTACACTGAAGCTTTCTTT; CDR3: CASSSKTGYTEAFF
size: .; D: TRBD1; V: TRBV5-1; J: TRBJ2-4; DNA: TGCGCCAGCAGCTTCGGGACAGGGGCGTTATCGGCCAAAAACATTCAGTACTTC; CDR3: CASSFGTGALSAKNIQYF
size: .; D: .; V: TRBV5-4; J: TRBJ1-2; DNA: TGTGCCAGCAAAGTCAGGGGAGACTATGGCTACACCTTC; CDR3: CASKVRGDYGYTF
size: once; D: .; V: TRBV5-5; J: TRBJ2-7; DNA: TGTGCCAGCAGCTTGGGGCCCGCGACAGGCTTCTACGAGCAGTACTTC; CDR3: CASSLGPATGFYEQYF
size: .; D: TRBD1; V: TRBV19; J: TRBJ2-7; DNA: TGTGCCAGTAGCTACGGGACAGTCGACGAGCAGTACTTC; CDR3: CASSYGTVDEQYF
size: .; D: .; V: TRBV3-1/TRBV3-2; J: TRBJ1-1; DNA: TGTGCCAGCAGCCAGGCGGCGAACACTGAAGCTTTCTTT; CDR3: CASSQAANTEAFF
size: .; D: .; V: TRBV28; J: TRBJ1-2; DNA: TGTGCCACCTCCTCTCCTGGGGGGGGCTTGAGCTACACCTTC; CDR3: CATSSPGGGLSYTF
size: .; D: .; V: TRBV5-5; J: TRBJ1-5; DNA: TGTGCCAGCAGCTTGGACTATAGCAATCAGCCCCAGCATTTT; CDR3: CASSLDYSNQPQHF
size: .; D: .; V: TRBV11-3; J: TRBJ1-5; DNA: TGTGCCAGCAGGCATACGCGTACGGCCGGGGGACAGCCCCAGCATTTT; CDR3: CASRHTRTAGGQPQHF
size: .; D: TRBD2; V: TRBV9; J: TRBJ2-7; DNA: TGTGCCAGCAGCGTTCGGGAGGGCGAGCAGTACTTC; CDR3: CASSVREGEQYF
size: .; D: .; V: TRBV30; J: TRBJ1-1; DNA: TGTGCCCGAGATCAGGTCCCAACTGAAGCTTTCTTT; CDR3: CARDQVPTEAFF
size: .; D: TRBD2; V: TRBV5-1; J: TRBJ2-5; DNA: TGCGCCAGCAGCTTGGAGCTAGCGGGGGGACGAGAGACCCAGTACTTC; CDR3: CASSLELAGGRETQYF
size: .; D: TRBD1; V: TRBV7-9; J: TRBJ1-1; DNA: TGTGCCAGCAGCTTAGTACAGGGGGACACTGAAGCTTTCTTT; CDR3: CASSLVQGDTEAFF
size: .; D: .; V: TRBV3-1/TRBV3-2; J: TRBJ2-2; DNA: TGTGCCAGCAGCGAGGGGACTCCCGGGGAGCTGTTTTTT; CDR3: CASSEGTPGELFF
size: .; D: .; V: TRBV9; J: TRBJ2-7; DNA: TGTGCCAGCAGTCGAAGCCAGGGCTACGAGCAGTACTTC; CDR3: CASSRSQGYEQYF
size: .; D: .; V: TRBV7-3; J: TRBJ2-2; DNA: TGTGCCAGCAGCTCCTCGGGGGTGACCGGGGAGCTGTTTTTT; CDR3: CASSSSGVTGELFF
size: .; D: TRBD2; V: TRBV6-5; J: TRBJ2-1; DNA: TGTGCCAGCAGTCTCGCGGGGGGCGACTACAATGAGCAGTTCTTC; CDR3: CASSLAGGDYNEQFF
size: .; D: .; V: TRBV29-1; J: TRBJ1-3; DNA: TGCAGCGGCCAAGGGTCAGGGCCTGGAAACACCATATATTTT; CDR3: CSGQGSGPGNTIYF
size: .; D: .; V: TRBV5-1; J: TRBJ1-2; DNA: TGCGCCAGCAGCTTTACGAGGGGGAACTATGGCTACACCTTC; CDR3: CASSFTRGNYGYTF
size: .; D: TRBD1; V: TRBV6-6; J: TRBJ2-2; DNA: TGTGCCAGCAAGCGAGAGGGGGCGGCCGGGGAGCTGTTTTTT; CDR3: CASKREGAAGELFF
size: .; D: .; V: TRBV10-3; J: TRBJ2-1; DNA: TGTGCCACCCTAGACCCGCGCTCCTACAATGAGCAGTTCTTC; CDR3: CATLDPRSYNEQFF
size: .; D: .; V: TRBV9; J: TRBJ1-4; DNA: TGTGCCAGCAGCGTAGCCGCCGGCGGGAGGAATGAAAAACTGTTTTTT; CDR3: CASSVAAGGRNEKLFF
size: .; D: TRBD1; V: TRBV7-3; J: TRBJ1-4; DNA: TGTGCCAGCACTCAGACAGGGCGGGATGAAAAACTGTTTTTT; CDR3: CASTQTGRDEKLFF
size: .; D: .; V: TRBV7-9; J: TRBJ2-3; DNA: TGTGCCAGCAGCCCAGAGGGTATAGGAGATACGCAGTATTTT; CDR3: CASSPEGIGDTQYF
size: once; D: .; V: TRBV6-2/TRBV6-3; J: TRBJ1-1; DNA: TGTGCCAGCAGTCCCCGGGACAAAGAAGCTTTCTTT; CDR3: CASSPRDKEAFF
size: .; D: .; V: TRBV14; J: TRBJ1-2; DNA: TGTGCCAGCAGCCAAGTCGGGAACTATGGCTACACCTTC; CDR3: CASSQVGNYGYTF
size: once; D: .; V: TRBV12-3/TRBV12-4; J: TRBJ1-2; DNA: TGTGCCAGCAGTTTAGCTCCGGGGAGGGGCTACACCTTC; CDR3: CASSLAPGRGYTF
size: .; D: TRBD1; V: TRBV11-2; J: TRBJ1-1; DNA: TGTGCCAGCAGCTTAGGGGGACAGGGTTTCACTGAAGCTTTCTTT; CDR3: CASSLGGQGFTEAFF